Sequencing of this T cell receptor beta chain was carried out in a study of T cells in localized non-small cell lung cancer. Study findings and constraints: A median of about 60 of the top 100 tumor clones appeared in adjacent lung, which was paired and uninvolved. Because only a single region of the tumor was sequenced, heterogeneity remains possible. A denser population of T cells in blood accompanied longer overall survival.

As to this clone: Its target is unknown.

Sequenced by immunoSEQ multiplex PCR; TCRdb stores in-frame clones only, minus some. The top ten clones hold roughly 17% of a sample with about 48,000 clones, about 80% of them seen once. This CDR3 comprises 14 residues. Trimming removed 2 bases from V and 5 bases from J, with 12 bases in between. Germline V gene lookup returns CDR1 SGHAT and CDR2 FQNNGV. The chain carries TRBV11-2 and TRBJ1-2, with D unclear. This clonotype was sampled from a man between 40 and 70 years old with stage I squamous cell lung carcinoma. The source was peripheral blood, collected before any cancer treatment. The CDR3 nucleotides read TGTGCCAGCAGCTTAATCGGCAACTTGTATGGCTACACCTTC. This codes for CASSLIGNLYGYTF.